Listed below are T cell receptor beta chains from one sample, sequenced in a study of CD8 T cells in ankylosing spondylitis. MiXCR was run by TCRdb on the 5' RACE reads, yielding one entry per CDR3 protein. The table has around 210,000 distinct CDR3 sequences, approximately 8.4% seen once. The sequencing sample was made of blood, either unsorted or a sorted T cell fraction (not recorded which). Receptors were obtained from a female donor with ankylosing spondylitis or in good health (not recorded which). Each CDR3 is given with its conserved first and last residue. A D gene is named only where the DNA matches it firmly. Rows may omit the clone size; those that give it use once, few, many or a size class.

clone_size	d_call	v_call	j_call	cdr3_aa	cdr3_nt
many	NA	TRBV12-3/TRBV12-4	TRBJ2-4	CASSQAGQPKNIQYF	TGTGCCAGCAGCCAAGCCGGACAACCCAAAAACATTCAGTACTTC
many	NA	TRBV5-1	TRBJ2-7	CASSLTSGTINGDEQYF	TGCGCCAGCAGCCTCACCTCCGGGACAATTAATGGGGACGAGCAGTACTTC
many	NA	TRBV5-1	TRBJ1-1	CASSEGWGTEAFF	TGCGCCAGCAGCGAGGGATGGGGCACTGAAGCTTTCTTT
many	TRBD1	TRBV5-1	TRBJ1-2	CASSLDQTGGYGYTF	TGCGCCAGCAGCTTGGACCAGACAGGGGGCTATGGCTACACCTTC
many	NA	TRBV12-3/TRBV12-4	TRBJ1-2	CASSFGQGQGGYTF	TGTGCCAGCAGTTTTGGGCAGGGGCAAGGAGGCTACACCTTC
many	NA	TRBV20-1	TRBJ1-2	CSARRRGTTGGYTF	TGCAGTGCTAGGCGAAGGGGGACCACGGGCGGCTACACCTTC
many	NA	TRBV4-3	TRBJ2-7	CASSQDRGGYEQYF	TGCGCCAGCAGCCAAGATAGGGGGGGGTACGAGCAGTACTTC
many	NA	TRBV15	TRBJ2-5	CATSTSQETQYF	TGTGCCACCAGCACCTCCCAAGAGACCCAGTACTTC
NA	NA	TRBV7-8	TRBJ2-7	CASSLGDFLGHEQYF	TGTGCCAGCAGCTTAGGGGACTTCCTGGGGCACGAGCAGTACTTC
many	TRBD1	TRBV25-1	TRBJ2-7	CASSESGTEYEQYF	TGTGCCAGCAGTGAATCGGGGACAGAATACGAGCAGTACTTC
few	TRBD2	TRBV7-2	TRBJ2-1	CATPGVGGTSYNEQFF	TGTGCCACCCCGGGTGTGGGAGGGACCTCCTACAATGAGCAGTTCTTC
few	TRBD1	TRBV29-1	TRBJ1-2	CSVGTGPERYGYTF	TGCAGCGTGGGGACAGGCCCAGAAAGATATGGCTACACCTTC
many	TRBD2	TRBV9	TRBJ2-1	CASSEVSGNDEQFF	TGTGCCAGCAGCGAGGTGAGCGGGAACGATGAGCAGTTCTTC
NA	TRBD2	TRBV4-3	TRBJ2-2	CASSQVREYTGELFF	TGCGCCAGCAGCCAAGTGCGGGAGTACACCGGGGAGCTGTTTTTT
many	NA	TRBV20-1	TRBJ2-2	CSATLLGGRNTGELFF	TGCAGTGCTACCCTTTTGGGGGGTCGAAACACCGGGGAGCTGTTTTTT
many	NA	TRBV5-1	TRBJ2-5	CASSFGGKETQYF	TGCGCCAGCAGCTTTGGGGGGAAAGAGACCCAGTACTTC
many	TRBD1	TRBV12-3/TRBV12-4	TRBJ2-5	CASSLGRGWDKTQYF	TGTGCCAGCAGTTTGGGCAGGGGGTGGGATAAGACCCAGTACTTC
many	TRBD1	TRBV14	TRBJ1-3	CASSVSRGPGNTIYF	TGTGCCAGCAGCGTCTCGAGGGGGCCTGGAAACACCATATATTTT
many	NA	TRBV12-3/TRBV12-4	TRBJ2-5	CASMVQGQGTQYF	TGTGCCAGCATGGTTCAGGGCCAGGGGACCCAGTACTTC
many	NA	TRBV4-3	TRBJ2-7	CASSLEIGLSYEQYF	TGCGCCAGCAGCCTTGAGATCGGCCTCTCCTACGAGCAGTACTTC
NA	NA	TRBV28	TRBJ2-1	CASREGSYNGQFF	TGTGCCAGCAGGGAGGGCTCCTACAATGGGCAGTTCTTC
NA	NA	TRBV11-2	TRBJ1-2	CASSLWDGGPSNYGYTF	TGTGCCAGCAGCTTATGGGATGGAGGCCCGTCTAACTATGGCTACACCTTC